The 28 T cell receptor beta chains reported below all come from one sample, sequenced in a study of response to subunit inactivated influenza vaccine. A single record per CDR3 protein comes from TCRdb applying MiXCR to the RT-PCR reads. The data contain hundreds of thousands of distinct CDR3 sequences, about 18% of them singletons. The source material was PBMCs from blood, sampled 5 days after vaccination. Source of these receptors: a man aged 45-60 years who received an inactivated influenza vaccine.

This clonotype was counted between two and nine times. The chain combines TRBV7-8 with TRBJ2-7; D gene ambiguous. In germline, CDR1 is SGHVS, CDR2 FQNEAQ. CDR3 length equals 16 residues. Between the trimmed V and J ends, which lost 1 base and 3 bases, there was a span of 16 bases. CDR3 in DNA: TGTGCCAGCAGCTTAGGAGTCCTCTCAATATTCTACGAGCAGTACTTC. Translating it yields CASSLGVLSIFYEQYF.

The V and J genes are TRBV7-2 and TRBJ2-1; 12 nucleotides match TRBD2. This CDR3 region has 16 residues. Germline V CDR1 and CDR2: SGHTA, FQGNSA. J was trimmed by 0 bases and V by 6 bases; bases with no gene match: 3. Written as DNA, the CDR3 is TGTGCCAGCAGTCCGACTAGCGGGGGCTCCTACAATGAGCAGTTCTTC. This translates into CASSPTSGGSYNEQFF.

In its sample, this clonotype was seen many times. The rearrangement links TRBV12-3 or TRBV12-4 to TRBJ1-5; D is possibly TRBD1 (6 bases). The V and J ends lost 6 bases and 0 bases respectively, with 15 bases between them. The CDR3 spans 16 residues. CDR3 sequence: CASSLGHLSSNQPQHF. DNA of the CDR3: TGTGCCAGCAGCCTGGGACACCTCAGTAGCAATCAGCCCCAGCATTTT.

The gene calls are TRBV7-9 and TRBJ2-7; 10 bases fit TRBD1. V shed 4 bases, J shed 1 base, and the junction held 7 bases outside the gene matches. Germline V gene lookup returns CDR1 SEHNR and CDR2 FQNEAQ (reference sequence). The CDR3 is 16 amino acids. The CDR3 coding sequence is TGTGCCAGCAGCTCCCCCGGGACAGGGGATTCCTACGAGCAGTACTTC. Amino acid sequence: CASSSPGTGDSYEQYF.

The CDR3 is CASSLTGQGSTEAFF. The CDR3 nucleotides read TGTGCCAGCAGTTTAACCGGACAGGGTTCCACTGAAGCTTTCTTT. The V gene is TRBV28, the J gene TRBJ1-1; TRBD1 matches at 8 bases. Trimming removed 2 bases from V and 4 bases from J; junction bases left unmatched: 6. Looked up from germline, CDR1 is MDHEN and CDR2 is SYDVKM. The CDR3 contains 15 residues.

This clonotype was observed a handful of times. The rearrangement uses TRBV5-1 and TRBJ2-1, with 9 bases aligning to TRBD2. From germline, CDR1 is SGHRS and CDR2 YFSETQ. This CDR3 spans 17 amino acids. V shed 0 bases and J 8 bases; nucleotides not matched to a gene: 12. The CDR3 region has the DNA TGCGCCAGCAGCTTGGGATGGGGTAGCGGGAGTTTCTATGAGCAGTTCTTC. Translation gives CASSLGWGSGSFYEQFF.

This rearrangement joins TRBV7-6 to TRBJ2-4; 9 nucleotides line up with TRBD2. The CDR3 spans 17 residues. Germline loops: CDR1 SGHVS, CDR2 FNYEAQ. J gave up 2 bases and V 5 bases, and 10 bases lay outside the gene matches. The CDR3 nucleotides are TGTGCCAGCAGCCCTAGCGCGGGGGGGGGGTCCAAAAACATTCAGTACTTC. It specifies CASSPSAGGGSKNIQYF.

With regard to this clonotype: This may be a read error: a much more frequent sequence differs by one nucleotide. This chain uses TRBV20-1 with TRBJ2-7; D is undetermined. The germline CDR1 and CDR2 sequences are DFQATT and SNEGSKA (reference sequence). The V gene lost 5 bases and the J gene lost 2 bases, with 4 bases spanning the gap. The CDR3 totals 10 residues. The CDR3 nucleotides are TGCAGTGCTGGGACCTACGAGCAGTACTTC. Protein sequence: CSAGTYEQYF.

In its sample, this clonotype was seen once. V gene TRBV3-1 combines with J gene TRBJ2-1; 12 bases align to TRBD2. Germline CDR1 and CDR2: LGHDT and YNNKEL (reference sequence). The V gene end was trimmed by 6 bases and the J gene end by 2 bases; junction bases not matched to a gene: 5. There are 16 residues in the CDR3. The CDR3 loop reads CASRKGLAGTYNEQFF. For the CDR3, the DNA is TGTGCCAGCAGGAAAGGACTAGCGGGGACCTACAATGAGCAGTTCTTC.

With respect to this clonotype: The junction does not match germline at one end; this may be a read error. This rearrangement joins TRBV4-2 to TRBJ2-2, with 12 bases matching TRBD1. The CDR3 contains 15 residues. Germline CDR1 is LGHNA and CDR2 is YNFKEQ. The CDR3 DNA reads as TGTGCCAGCAGTCAGGGACAGGGGGCTCCCGGGGAGCTGGTTTTT. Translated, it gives CASSQGQGAPGELVF.

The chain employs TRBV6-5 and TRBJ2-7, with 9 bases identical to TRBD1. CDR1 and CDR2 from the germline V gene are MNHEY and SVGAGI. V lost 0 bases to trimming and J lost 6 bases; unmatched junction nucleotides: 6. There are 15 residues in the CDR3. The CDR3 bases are TGTGCCAGCAGTTACTCCCCGGGACAGGGCATCGAGCAGTACTTC. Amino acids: CASSYSPGQGIEQYF.

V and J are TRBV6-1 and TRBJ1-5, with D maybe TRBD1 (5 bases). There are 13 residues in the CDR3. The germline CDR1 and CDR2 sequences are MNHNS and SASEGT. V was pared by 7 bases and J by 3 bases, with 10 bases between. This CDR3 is CASKGRVNQPQHF. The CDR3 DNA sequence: TGTGCCAGCAAGGGACGGGTCAATCAGCCCCAGCATTTT.

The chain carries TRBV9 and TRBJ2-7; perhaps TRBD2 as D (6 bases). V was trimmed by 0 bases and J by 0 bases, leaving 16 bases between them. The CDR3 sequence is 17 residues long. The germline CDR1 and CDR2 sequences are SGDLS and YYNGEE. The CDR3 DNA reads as TGTGCCAGCAGCGTAGGGGGGGAGCGTGAGAGCTCCTACGAGCAGTACTTC. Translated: CASSVGGERESSYEQYF. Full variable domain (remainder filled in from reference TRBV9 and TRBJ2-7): DSGVTQTPKHLITATGQRVTLRCSPRSGDLSVYWYQQSLDQGLQFLIQYYNGEERAKGNILERFSAQQFPDLHSELNLSSLELGDSALYFCASSVGGERESSYEQYFGPGTRLTVT.

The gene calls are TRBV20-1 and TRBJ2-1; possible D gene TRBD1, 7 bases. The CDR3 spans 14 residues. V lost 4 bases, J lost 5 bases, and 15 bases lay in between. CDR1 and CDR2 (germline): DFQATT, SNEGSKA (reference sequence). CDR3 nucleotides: TGCAGTGCTATAGCAGGGGGGTCCGACAATGAGCAGTTCTTC. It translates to CSAIAGGSDNEQFF.

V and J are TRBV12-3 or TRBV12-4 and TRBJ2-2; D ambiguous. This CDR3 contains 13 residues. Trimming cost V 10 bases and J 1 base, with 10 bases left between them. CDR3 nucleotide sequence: TGTGCCATCCTGACGGGGAACACCGGGGAGCTGTTTTTT. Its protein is CAILTGNTGELFF.

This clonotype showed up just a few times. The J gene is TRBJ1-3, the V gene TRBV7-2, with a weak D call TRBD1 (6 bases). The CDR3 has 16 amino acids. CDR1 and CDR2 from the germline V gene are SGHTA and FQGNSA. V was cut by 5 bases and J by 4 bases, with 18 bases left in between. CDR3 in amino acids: CASSPQTGGRGNTIYF. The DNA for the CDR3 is TGTGCCAGCAGCCCTCAGACCGGGGGGCGAGGAAACACCATATATTTT.

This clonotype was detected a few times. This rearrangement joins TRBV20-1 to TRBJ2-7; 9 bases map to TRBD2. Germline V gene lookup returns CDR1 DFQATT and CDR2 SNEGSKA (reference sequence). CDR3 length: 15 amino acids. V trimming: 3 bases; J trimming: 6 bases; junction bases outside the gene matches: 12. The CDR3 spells CSASGASGTPLEQYF. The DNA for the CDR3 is TGCAGTGCTAGCGGGGCTAGCGGGACTCCTCTCGAGCAGTACTTC.

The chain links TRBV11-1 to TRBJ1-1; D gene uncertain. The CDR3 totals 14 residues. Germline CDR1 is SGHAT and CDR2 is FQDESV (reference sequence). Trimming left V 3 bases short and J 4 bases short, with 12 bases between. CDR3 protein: CASSFAGLGTEAFF. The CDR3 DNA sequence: TGTGCCAGCAGCTTCGCCGGGCTTGGCACTGAAGCTTTCTTT. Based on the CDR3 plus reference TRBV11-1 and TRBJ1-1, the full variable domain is EAEVAQSPRYKITEKSQAVAFWCDPISGHATLYWYRQILGQGPELLVQFQDESVVDDSQLPKDRFSAERLKGVDSTLKIQPAELGDSAMYLCASSFAGLGTEAFFGQGTRLTVV.

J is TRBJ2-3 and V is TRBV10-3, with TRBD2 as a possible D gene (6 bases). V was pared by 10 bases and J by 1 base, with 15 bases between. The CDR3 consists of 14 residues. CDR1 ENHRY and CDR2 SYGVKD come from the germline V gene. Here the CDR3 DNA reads TGTGCCACCAGACTAGATTTAGGCACAGATACGCAGTATTTT. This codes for CATRLDLGTDTQYF.

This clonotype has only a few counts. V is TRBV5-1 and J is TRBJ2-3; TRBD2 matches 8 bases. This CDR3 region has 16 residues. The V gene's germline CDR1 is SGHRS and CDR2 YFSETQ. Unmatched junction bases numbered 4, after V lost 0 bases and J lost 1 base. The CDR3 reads CASSLDGRGGTDTQYF. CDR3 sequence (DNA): TGCGCCAGCAGCTTGGACGGGCGGGGGGGCACAGATACGCAGTATTTT.

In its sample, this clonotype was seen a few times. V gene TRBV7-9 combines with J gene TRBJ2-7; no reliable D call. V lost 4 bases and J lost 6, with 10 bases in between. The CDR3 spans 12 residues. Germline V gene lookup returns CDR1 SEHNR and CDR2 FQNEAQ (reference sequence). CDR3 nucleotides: TGTGCCAGCAGCTCGACGGTCGGCGAGCAGTACTTC. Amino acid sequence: CASSSTVGEQYF.

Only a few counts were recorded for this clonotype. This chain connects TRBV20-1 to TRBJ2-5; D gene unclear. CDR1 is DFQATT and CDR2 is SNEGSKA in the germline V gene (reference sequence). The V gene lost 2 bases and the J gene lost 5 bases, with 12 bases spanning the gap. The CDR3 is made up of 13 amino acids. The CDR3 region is CSARRLGRETQYF. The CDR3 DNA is TGCAGTGCTAGAAGGTTGGGTAGGGAGACCCAGTACTTC.

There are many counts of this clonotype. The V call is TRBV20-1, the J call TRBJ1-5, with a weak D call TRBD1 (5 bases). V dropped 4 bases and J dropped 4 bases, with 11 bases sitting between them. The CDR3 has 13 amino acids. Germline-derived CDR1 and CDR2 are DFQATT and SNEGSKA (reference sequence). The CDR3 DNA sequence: TGCAGTGCTACCCGGGGGGGTAATCAGCCCCAGCATTTT. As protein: CSATRGGNQPQHF.

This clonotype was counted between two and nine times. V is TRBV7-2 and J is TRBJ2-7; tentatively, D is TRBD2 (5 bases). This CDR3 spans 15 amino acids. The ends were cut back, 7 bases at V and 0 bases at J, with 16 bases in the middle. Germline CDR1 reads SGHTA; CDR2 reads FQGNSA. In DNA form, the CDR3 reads TGTGCCAGCAAGGGTCGGTCGGGGAACTCCTACGAGCAGTACTTC. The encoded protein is CASKGRSGNSYEQYF. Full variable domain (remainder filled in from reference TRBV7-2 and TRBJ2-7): GAGVSQSPSNKVTEKGKDVELRCDPISGHTALYWYRQSLGQGLEFLIYFQGNSAPDKSGLPSDRFSAERTGGSVSTLTIQRTQQEDSAVYLCASKGRSGNSYEQYFGPGTRLTVT.

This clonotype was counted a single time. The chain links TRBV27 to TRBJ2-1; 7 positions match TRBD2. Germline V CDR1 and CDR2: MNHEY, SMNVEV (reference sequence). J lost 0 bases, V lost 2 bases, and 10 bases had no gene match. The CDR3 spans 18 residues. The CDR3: CASSLGLAESLSYNEQFF. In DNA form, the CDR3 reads TGTGCCAGCAGTTTAGGTCTAGCGGAGAGCCTCTCCTACAATGAGCAGTTCTTC.

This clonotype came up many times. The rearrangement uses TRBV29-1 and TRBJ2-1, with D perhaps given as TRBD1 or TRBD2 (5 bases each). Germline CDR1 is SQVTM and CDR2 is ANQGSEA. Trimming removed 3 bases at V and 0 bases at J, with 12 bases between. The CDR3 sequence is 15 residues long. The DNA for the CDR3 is TGCAGCGTTGAGGATGGGGGAAGCTCCTACAATGAGCAGTTCTTC. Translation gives CSVEDGGSSYNEQFF.

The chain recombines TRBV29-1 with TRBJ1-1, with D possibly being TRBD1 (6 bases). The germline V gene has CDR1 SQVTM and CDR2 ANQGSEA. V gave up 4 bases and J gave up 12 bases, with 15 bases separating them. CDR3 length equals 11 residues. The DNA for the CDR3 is TGCAGCGTTGTAGGGGGGAGTCGGACTTTCTTT. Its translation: CSVVGGSRTFF.

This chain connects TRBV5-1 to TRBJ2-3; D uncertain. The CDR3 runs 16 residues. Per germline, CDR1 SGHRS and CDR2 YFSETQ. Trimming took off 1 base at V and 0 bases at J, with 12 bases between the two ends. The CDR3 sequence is CASSLSWGKSTDTQYF. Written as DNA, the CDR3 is TGCGCCAGCAGCTTGTCCTGGGGAAAGAGCACAGATACGCAGTATTTT. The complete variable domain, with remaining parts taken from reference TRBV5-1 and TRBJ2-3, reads KAGVTQTPRYLIKTRGQQVTLSCSPISGHRSVSWYQQTPGQGLQFLFEYFSETQRNKGNFPGRFSGRQFSNSRSEMNVSTLELGDSALYLCASSLSWGKSTDTQYFGPGTRLTVL.